The present T cell receptor (beta chain) was sequenced within a study of T cell clonotyping in hematopoietic cell transplantation. The overall study: Recipients' pretransplant samples followed cytoreduction. Study-level points and caveats: Broader posttransplant TCR repertoire diversity was predicted by graft donor and pretransplant recipient Inverse Simpson Index values.

V gave up 7 bases and J gave up 5 bases, with 18 bases separating them. Germline loops: CDR1 SGHTA, CDR2 FQGTGA. CDR3 length equals 14 residues. Time point reported: recipient sample about 28 days before transplant, after cytoreduction. The data were produced by immunoSEQ multiplex PCR, yet TCRdb's version contains in-frame clones alone and is incomplete. The sample has 30,000 to 40,000 clones; 95% are singletons. Comments on this clone: Its antigen is unknown.

The clonotype originates from a man in his forties with chronic myeloid leukemia. Some clones in this sample may be carry-over from other donors' samples. This chain uses TRBV7-3 with TRBJ2-7; weak D call: TRBD1 (5 bases). The source was peripheral blood mononuclear cells, collected before stem cell transplant. CDR3 DNA: TGTGCCAGCATCAGATGGGGCACCCAGGACGAGCAGTACTTC. Protein: CASIRWGTQDEQYF.